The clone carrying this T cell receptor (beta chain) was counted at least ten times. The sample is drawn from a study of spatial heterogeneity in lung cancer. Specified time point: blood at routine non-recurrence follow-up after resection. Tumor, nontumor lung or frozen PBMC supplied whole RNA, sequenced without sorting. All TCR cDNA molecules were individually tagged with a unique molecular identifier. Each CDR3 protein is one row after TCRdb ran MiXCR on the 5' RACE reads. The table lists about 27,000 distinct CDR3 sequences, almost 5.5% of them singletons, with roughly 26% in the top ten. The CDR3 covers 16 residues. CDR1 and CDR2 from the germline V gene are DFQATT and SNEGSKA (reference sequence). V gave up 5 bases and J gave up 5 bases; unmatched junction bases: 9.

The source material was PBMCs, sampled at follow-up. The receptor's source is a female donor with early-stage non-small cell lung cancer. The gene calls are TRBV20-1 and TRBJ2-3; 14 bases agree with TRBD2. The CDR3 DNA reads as TGCAGTGCTTCAGGACTAGCGGGGGGCCAGGGAGATACGCAGTATTTT. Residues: CSASGLAGGQGDTQYF.